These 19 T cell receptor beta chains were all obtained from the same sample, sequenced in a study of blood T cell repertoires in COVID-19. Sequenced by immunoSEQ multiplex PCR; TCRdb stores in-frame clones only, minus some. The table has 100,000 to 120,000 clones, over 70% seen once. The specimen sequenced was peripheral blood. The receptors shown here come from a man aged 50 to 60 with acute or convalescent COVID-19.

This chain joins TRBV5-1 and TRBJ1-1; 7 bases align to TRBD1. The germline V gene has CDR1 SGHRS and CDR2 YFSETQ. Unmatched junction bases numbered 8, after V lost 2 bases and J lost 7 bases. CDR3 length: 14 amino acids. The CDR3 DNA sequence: TGCGCCAGCAGCTTCTCCTCCAGGGGGAATGAAGCTTTCTTT. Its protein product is CASSFSSRGNEAFF.

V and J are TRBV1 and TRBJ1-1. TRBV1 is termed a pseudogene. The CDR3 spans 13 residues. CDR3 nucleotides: TGCACCAGCAGCCCCCCTGTAAACACTGAAGCTTTCTTT. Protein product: CTSSPPVNTEAFF.

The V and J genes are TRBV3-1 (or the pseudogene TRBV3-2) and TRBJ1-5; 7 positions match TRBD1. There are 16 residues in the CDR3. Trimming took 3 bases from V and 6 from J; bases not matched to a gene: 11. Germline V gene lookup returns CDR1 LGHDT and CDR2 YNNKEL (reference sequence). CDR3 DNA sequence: TGTGCCAGCAGCCAGAGAGGGACAGCAGAACCTCAGCCCCAGCATTTT. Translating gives CASSQRGTAEPQPQHF.

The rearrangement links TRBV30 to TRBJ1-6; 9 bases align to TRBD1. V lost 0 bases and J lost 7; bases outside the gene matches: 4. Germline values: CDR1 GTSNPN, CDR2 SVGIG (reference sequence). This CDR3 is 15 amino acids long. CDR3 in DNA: TGTGCCTGGAGTGTGCAAGGACAGGGGAATTCACCCCTCCACTTT. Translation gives CAWSVQGQGNSPLHF. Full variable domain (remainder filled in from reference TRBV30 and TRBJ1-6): SQTIHQWPATLVQPVGSPLSLECTVEGTSNPNLYWYRQAAGRGLQLLFYSVGIGQISSEVPQNLSASRPQDRQFILSSKKLLLSDSGFYLCAWSVQGQGNSPLHFGNGTRLTVT.

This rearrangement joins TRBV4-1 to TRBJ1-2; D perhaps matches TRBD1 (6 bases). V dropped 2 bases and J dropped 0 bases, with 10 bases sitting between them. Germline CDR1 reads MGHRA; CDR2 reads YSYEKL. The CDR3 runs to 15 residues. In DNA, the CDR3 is TGCGCCAGCAGCCAACGGACAGATGCTAACTATGGCTACACCTTC. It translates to CASSQRTDANYGYTF.

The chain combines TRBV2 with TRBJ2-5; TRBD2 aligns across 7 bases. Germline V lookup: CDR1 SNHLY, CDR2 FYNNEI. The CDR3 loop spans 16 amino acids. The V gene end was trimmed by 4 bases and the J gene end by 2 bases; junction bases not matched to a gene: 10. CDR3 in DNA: TGTGCCAGCAGTGTTTATCTAGGCGGGGGTCAAGAGACCCAGTACTTC. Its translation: CASSVYLGGGQETQYF.

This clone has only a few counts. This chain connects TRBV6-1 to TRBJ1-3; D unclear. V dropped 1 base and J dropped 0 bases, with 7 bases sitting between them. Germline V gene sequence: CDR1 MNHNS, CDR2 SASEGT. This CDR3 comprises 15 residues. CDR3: CASSEVVSSGNTIYF. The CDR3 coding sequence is TGTGCCAGCAGTGAAGTCGTCAGCTCTGGAAACACCATATATTTT.

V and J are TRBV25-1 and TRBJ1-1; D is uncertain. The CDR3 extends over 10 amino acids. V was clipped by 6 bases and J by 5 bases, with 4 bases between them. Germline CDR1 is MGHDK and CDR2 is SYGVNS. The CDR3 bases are TGTGCCAGCAGACAGACTGAAGCTTTCTTT. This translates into CASRQTEAFF.

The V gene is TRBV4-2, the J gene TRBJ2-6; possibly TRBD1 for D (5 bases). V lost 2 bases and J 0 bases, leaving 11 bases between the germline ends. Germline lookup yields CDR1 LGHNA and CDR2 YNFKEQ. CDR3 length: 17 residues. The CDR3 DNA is TGTGCCAGCAGCCAATCCGGACAACTCTCTGGGGCCAACGTCCTGACTTTC. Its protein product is CASSQSGQLSGANVLTF.

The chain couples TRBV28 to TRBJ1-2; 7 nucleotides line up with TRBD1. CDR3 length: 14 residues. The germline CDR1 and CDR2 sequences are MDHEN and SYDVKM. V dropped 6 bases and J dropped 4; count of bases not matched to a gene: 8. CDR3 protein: CASSRTGESYGYTF. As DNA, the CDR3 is TGTGCCAGCAGCCGGACAGGAGAATCCTATGGCTACACCTTC.

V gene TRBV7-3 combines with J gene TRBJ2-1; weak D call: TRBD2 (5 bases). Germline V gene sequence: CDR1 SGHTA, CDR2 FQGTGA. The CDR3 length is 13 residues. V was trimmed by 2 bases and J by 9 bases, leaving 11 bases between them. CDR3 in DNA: TGTGCCAGCAGCTTACCGGGGTCTCCTGAGCAGTTCTTC. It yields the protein CASSLPGSPEQFF.

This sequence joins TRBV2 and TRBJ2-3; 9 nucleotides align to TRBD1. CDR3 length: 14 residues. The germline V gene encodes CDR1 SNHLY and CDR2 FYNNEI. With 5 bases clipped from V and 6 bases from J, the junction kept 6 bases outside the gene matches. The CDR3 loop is CASSNDRGFDTQYF. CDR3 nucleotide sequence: TGTGCCAGCAGTAACGACAGGGGGTTTGATACGCAGTATTTT.

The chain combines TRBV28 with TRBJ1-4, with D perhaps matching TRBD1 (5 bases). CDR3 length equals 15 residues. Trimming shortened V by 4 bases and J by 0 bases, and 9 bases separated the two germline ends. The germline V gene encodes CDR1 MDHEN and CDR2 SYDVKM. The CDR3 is CASSSTGATNEKLFF. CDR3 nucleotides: TGTGCCAGCAGTTCCACAGGTGCAACTAATGAAAAACTGTTTTTT. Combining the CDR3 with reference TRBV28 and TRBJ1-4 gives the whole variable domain DVKVTQSSRYLVKRTGEKVFLECVQDMDHENMFWYRQDPGLGLRLIYFSYDVKMKEKGDIPEGYSVSREKKERFSLILESASTNQTSMYLCASSSTGATNEKLFFGSGTQLSVL.

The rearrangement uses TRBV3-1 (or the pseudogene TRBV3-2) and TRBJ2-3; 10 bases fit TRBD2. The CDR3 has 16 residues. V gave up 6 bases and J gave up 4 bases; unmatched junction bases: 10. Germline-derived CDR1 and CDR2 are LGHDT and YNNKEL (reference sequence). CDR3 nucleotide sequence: TGTGCCAGCAGTCCGGAGAGGAGCGGGGGGGCAGATACGCAGTATTTT. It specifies CASSPERSGGADTQYF.

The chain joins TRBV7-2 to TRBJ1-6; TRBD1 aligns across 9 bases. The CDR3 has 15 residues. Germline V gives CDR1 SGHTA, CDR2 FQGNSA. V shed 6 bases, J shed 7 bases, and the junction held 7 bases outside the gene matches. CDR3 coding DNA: TGTGCCAGCAGTTATACAGGGGGCTCGAATTCACCCCTCCACTTT. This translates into CASSYTGGSNSPLHF.

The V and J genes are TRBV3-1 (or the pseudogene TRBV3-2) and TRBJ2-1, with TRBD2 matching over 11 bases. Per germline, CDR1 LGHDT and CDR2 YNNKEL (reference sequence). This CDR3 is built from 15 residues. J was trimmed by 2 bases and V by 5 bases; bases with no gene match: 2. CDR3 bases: TGTGCCAGCAGCTATAGCGGGGGGGCCTACAATGAGCAGTTCTTC. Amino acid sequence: CASSYSGGAYNEQFF.

CDR3 DNA sequence: TGTGCCAGCAGCTTGGACAGGGAAGCTAACTATGGCTACACCTTC. This encodes CASSLDREANYGYTF. This rearrangement joins TRBV11-2 to TRBJ1-2; 8 positions agree with TRBD1. V lost 3 bases and J lost 0; bases outside the gene matches: 3. The CDR3 is 15 amino acids. Germline CDR1 reads SGHAT; CDR2 reads FQNNGV.

For the CDR3, the DNA is TGTGCCACCCCACGTCAGGGGAACACCGGGGAGCTGTTTTTT. It specifies CATPRQGNTGELFF. This rearrangement joins TRBV9 to TRBJ2-2; maybe TRBD1 (5 bases). The germline V and J ends were trimmed by 9 bases and 1 base, with 13 bases remaining between them. Germline assignment: CDR1 SGDLS and CDR2 YYNGEE. The length of the CDR3 is 14 residues. The full variable domain, completed using reference TRBV9 and TRBJ2-2, is DSGVTQTPKHLITATGQRVTLRCSPRSGDLSVYWYQQSLDQGLQFLIQYYNGEERAKGNILERFSAQQFPDLHSELNLSSLELGDSALYFCATPRQGNTGELFFGEGSRLTVL.

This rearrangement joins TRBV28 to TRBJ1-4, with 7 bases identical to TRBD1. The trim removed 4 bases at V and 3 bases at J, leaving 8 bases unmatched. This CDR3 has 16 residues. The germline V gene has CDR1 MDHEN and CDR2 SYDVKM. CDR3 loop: CASSSSWQGANEKLFF. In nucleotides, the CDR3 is TGTGCCAGCAGTTCCTCCTGGCAGGGGGCTAATGAAAAACTGTTTTTT. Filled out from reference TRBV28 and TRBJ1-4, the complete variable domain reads DVKVTQSSRYLVKRTGEKVFLECVQDMDHENMFWYRQDPGLGLRLIYFSYDVKMKEKGDIPEGYSVSREKKERFSLILESASTNQTSMYLCASSSSWQGANEKLFFGSGTQLSVL.